This T cell receptor (beta chain) was documented in a study of control samples from healthy donors and cancer patients. Assay: immunoSEQ multiplex PCR; the TCRdb copy retains only in-frame clones and omits some. Here the sample spans around 200,000 clones, 91% being singletons. Sequencing was performed on blood. The clonotype was recovered from a woman aged 25 to 39 in good health.

DNA of the CDR3: TGTGCCAGCAGCCCCCGAGGTAGCGGGATCACCGGGGAGCTGTTTTTT. Its protein product is CASSPRGSGITGELFF. The chain carries TRBV11-2 and TRBJ2-2, with 8 bases identical to TRBD2. Germline lookup yields CDR1 SGHAT and CDR2 FQNNGV. The CDR3 consists of 16 residues. The V segment lost 5 bases and the J segment 4 bases; nucleotides outside the gene matches: 9.